This TCR beta chain was identified in a study of OX40 agonist ivuxolimab in advanced cancers. The CDR3 spans 14 residues. Trimming cost V 4 bases and J 8 bases; bases outside gene matches: 7. Looked up from germline, CDR1 is SGHNT and CDR2 is YYREEE (reference sequence). Assay used: immunoSEQ multiplex PCR; TCRdb lists only in-frame clones, some missing. This table has tens of thousands of clones, 86% appearing once. This clone was seen just once. The receptor comes from an adult with an advanced solid tumor such as melanoma, head and neck, liver or kidney cancer. The input for sequencing was CD4+ or CD8+ T cells sorted from blood, taken in a trial of the OX40 agonist ivuxolimab. The chain is built from TRBV5-4 and TRBJ2-1; 9 nucleotides match TRBD1. The chain's CDR3 is CASSQQGAGDEQFF. Written as DNA, the CDR3 is TGTGCCAGCAGCCAACAGGGGGCTGGCGATGAGCAGTTCTTC. The variable domain in full, completed from reference TRBV5-4 and TRBJ2-1, reads ETGVTQSPTHLIKTRGQQVTLRCSSQSGHNTVSWYQQALGQGPQFIFQYYREEENGRGNFPPRFSGLQFPNYSSELNVNALELDDSALYLCASSQQGAGDEQFFGPGTRLTVL.